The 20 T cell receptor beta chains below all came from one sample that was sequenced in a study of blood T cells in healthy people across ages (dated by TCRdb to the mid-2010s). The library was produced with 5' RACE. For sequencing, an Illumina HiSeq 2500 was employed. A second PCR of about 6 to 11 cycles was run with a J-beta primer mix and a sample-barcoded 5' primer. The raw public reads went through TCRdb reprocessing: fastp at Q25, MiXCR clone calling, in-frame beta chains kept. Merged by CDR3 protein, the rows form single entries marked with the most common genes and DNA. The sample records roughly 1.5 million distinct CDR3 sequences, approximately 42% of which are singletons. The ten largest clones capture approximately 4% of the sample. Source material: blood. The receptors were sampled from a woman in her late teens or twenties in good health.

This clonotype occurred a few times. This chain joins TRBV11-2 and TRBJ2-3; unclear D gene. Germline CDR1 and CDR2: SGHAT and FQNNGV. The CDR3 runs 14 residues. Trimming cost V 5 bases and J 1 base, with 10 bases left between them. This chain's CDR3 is CASSQQQGTDTQYF. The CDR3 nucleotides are TGTGCCAGCAGCCAACAGCAGGGCACAGATACGCAGTATTTT.

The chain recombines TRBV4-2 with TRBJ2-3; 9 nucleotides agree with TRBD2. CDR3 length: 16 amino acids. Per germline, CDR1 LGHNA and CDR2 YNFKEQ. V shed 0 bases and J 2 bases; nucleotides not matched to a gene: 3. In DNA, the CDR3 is TGTGCCAGCAGCCAAGATAGCGGGGGATACACAGATACGCAGTATTTT. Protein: CASSQDSGGYTDTQYF.

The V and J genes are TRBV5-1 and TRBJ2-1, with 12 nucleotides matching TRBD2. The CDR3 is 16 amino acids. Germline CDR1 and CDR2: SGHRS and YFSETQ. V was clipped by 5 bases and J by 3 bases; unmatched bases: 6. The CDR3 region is CASRQGTSGRYNEQFF. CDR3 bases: TGCGCCAGCAGACAGGGGACTAGCGGGCGCTACAATGAGCAGTTCTTC. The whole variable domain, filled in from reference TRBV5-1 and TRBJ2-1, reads KAGVTQTPRYLIKTRGQQVTLSCSPISGHRSVSWYQQTPGQGLQFLFEYFSETQRNKGNFPGRFSGRQFSNSRSEMNVSTLELGDSALYLCASRQGTSGRYNEQFFGPGTRLTVL.

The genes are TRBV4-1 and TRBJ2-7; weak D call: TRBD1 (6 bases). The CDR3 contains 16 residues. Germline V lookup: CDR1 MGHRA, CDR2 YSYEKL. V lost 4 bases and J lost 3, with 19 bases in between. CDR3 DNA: TGCGCCAGCAGCCCGTTCTTCGGACAGAGCTTCTACGAGCAGTACTTC. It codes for CASSPFFGQSFYEQYF.

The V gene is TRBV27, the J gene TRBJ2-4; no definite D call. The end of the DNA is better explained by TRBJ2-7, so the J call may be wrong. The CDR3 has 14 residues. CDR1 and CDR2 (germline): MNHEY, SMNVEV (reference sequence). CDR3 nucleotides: TGTGCCAGCAGTGCCCTGGGCCTCTCCTACGAGCAGTACTTC. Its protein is CASSALGLSYEQYF.

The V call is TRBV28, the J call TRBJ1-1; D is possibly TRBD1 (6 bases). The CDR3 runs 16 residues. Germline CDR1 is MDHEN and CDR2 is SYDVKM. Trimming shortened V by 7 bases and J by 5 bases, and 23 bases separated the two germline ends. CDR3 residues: CASTSGAATSGTEAFF. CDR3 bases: TGTGCCAGCACCTCGGGGGCGGCCACCTCCGGGACTGAAGCTTTCTTT.

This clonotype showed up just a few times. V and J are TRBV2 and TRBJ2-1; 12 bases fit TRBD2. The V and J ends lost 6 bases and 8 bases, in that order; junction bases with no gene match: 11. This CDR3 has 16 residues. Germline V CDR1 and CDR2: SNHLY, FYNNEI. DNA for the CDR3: TGTGCCAGCAGACCCCTAGGGACTAGCGGGTTCGATGAGCAGTTCTTC. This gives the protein CASRPLGTSGFDEQFF.

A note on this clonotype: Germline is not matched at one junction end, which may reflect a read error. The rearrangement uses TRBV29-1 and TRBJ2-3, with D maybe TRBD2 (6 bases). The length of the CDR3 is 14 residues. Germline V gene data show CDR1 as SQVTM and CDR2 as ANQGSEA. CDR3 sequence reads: CSVGRATLTDPQYF. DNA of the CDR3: TGCAGCGTTGGGAGGGCGACCCTCACAGATCCGCAGTATTTT.

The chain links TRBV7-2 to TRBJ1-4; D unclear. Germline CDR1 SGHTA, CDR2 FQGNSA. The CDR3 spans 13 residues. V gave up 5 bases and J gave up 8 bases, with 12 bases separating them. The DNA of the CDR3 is TGTGCCAGCAGCGGAAGCAGACCCGAAAAACTGTTTTTT. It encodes CASSGSRPEKLFF.

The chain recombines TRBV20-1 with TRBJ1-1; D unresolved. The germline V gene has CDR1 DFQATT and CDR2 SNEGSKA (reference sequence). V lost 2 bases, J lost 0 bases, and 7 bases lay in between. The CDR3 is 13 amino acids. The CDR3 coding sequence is TGCAGTGCTAGAAAGGACTTGAACACTGAAGCTTTCTTT. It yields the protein CSARKDLNTEAFF.

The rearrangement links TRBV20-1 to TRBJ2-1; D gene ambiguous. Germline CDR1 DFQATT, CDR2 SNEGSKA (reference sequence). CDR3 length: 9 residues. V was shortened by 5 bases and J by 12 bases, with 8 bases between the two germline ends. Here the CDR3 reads CSAESGQFF. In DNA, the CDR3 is TGCAGTGCTGAGAGTGGGCAGTTCTTC.

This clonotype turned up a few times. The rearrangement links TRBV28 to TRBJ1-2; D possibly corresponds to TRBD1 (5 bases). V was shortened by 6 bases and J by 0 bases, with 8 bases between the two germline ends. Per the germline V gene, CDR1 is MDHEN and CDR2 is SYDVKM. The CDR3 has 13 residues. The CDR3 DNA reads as TGTGCCAGCAGGGTGACAGCTAACTATGGCTACACCTTC. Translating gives CASRVTANYGYTF.

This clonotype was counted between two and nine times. The CDR3 sequence: CASSHRGSPGVTTDTQYF. DNA for the CDR3: TGTGCCAGCAGCCATAGAGGTAGTCCGGGGGTAACCACAGATACGCAGTATTTT. The chain recombines TRBV4-2 with TRBJ2-3, with D tentatively TRBD2 (6 bases). V was shortened by 3 bases and J by 2 bases, with 21 bases between the two germline ends. The CDR3 totals 18 residues. Per germline, CDR1 LGHNA and CDR2 YNFKEQ.

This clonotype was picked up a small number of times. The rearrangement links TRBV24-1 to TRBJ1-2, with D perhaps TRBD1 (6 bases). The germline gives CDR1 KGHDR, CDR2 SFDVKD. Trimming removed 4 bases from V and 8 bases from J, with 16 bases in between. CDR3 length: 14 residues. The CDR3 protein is CATSESQGLVGYTF. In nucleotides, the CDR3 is TGTGCCACCAGTGAGTCACAGGGATTAGTGGGCTACACCTTC.

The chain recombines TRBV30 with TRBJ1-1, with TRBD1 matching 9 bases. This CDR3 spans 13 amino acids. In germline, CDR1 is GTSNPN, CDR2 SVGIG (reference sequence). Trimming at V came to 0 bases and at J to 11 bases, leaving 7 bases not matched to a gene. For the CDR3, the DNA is TGTGCCTGGAGTGTGGGGACAGGGAATTATGCTTTCTTT. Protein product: CAWSVGTGNYAFF. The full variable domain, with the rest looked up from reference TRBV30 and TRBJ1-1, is SQTIHQWPATLVQPVGSPLSLECTVEGTSNPNLYWYRQAAGRGLQLLFYSVGIGQISSEVPQNLSASRPQDRQFILSSKKLLLSDSGFYLCAWSVGTGNYAFFGQGTRLTVV.

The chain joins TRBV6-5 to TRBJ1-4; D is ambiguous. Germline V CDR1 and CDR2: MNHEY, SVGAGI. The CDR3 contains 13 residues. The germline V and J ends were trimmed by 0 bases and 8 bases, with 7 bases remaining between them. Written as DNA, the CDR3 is TGTGCCAGCAGTTACTCGAAACCAGAAAAACTGTTTTTT. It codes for CASSYSKPEKLFF.

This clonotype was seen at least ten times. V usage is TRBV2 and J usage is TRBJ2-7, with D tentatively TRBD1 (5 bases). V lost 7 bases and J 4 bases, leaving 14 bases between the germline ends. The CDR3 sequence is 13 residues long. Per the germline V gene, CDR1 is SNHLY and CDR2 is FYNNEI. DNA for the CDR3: TGTGCCAGCACACTGACAGACTCGTACGAGCAGTACTTC. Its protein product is CASTLTDSYEQYF.

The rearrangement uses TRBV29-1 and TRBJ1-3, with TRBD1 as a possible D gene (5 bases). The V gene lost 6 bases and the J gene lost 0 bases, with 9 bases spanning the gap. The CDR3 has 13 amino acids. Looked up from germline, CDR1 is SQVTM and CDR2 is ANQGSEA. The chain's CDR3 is CSVVTGSGNTIYF. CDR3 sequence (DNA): TGCAGCGTGGTAACAGGCTCTGGAAACACCATATATTTT.

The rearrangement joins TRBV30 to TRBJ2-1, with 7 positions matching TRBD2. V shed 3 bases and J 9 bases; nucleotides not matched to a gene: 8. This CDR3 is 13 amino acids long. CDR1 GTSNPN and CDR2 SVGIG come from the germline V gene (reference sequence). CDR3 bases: TGTGCCTGGAGGACGCGGGAGCGGCGTGAGCAGTTCTTC. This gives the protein CAWRTRERREQFF.

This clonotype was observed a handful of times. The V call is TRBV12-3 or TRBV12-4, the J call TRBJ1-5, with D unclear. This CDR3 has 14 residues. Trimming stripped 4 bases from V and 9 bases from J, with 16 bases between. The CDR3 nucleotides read TGTGCCAGCAGTTCCGGGTTGGCCAGGTGGCCCCAGCATTTT. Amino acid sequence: CASSSGLARWPQHF.